The 26 T cell receptor beta chains below were found in one sample sequenced in a study of OX40 agonist ivuxolimab in advanced cancers. Profiling relied on immunoSEQ multiplex PCR, and the TCRdb table lists in-frame clones only, not all of them. The sample includes around 60,000 clones, about 91% of them seen just once. The material was CD4+ or CD8+ T cells sorted from blood, obtained in a trial of the OX40 agonist ivuxolimab. The receptors originated from an adult with an advanced solid tumor such as melanoma, head and neck, liver or kidney cancer.

This clone was counted between two and nine times. The genes are TRBV7-8 and TRBJ1-3; unclear D gene. Germline CDR1 and CDR2: SGHVS and FQNEAQ. There are 12 residues in the CDR3. Trimming removed 4 bases from V and 3 bases from J, with 4 bases in between. The CDR3 reads CASSSGGNTIYF. The DNA for the CDR3 is TGTGCCAGCAGCTCGGGTGGAAACACCATATATTTT.

The V gene is TRBV6-6, the J gene TRBJ1-1, with a tentative D call TRBD1 (5 bases). The V end was cut by 3 bases, the J end by 8 bases, with 10 bases between. The CDR3 is made up of 12 amino acids. Germline assignment: CDR1 MNHNY and CDR2 SVGAGI (reference sequence). CDR3 amino acids: CASSYTQGEAFF. CDR3 coding DNA: TGTGCCAGCAGTTATACGCAGGGAGAAGCTTTCTTT.

This chain links TRBV9 with TRBJ2-1, with 7 bases lining up with TRBD2. Per the germline V gene, CDR1 is SGDLS and CDR2 is YYNGEE. This CDR3 is 15 amino acids long. The V gene end was trimmed by 4 bases and the J gene end by 0 bases; junction bases not matched to a gene: 4. The CDR3 loop reads CASSRAGSSYNEQFF. The CDR3 nucleotides are TGTGCCAGCAGCCGAGCGGGGAGCTCCTACAATGAGCAGTTCTTC. Supplemented by reference TRBV9 and TRBJ2-1, the full variable domain reads DSGVTQTPKHLITATGQRVTLRCSPRSGDLSVYWYQQSLDQGLQFLIQYYNGEERAKGNILERFSAQQFPDLHSELNLSSLELGDSALYFCASSRAGSSYNEQFFGPGTRLTVL.

V gene TRBV29-1 combines with J gene TRBJ2-7; D might be TRBD1 or TRBD2, each matching 5 bases. V was pared by 6 bases and J by 2 bases, with 11 bases between. The CDR3 spans 12 residues. Germline CDR1 SQVTM, CDR2 ANQGSEA. The CDR3 DNA reads TGCAGCGTAGGGACGCATCCCTACGAGCAGTACTTC. It translates to CSVGTHPYEQYF.

The V gene is TRBV14, the J gene TRBJ2-1; TRBD2 aligns across 7 bases. This CDR3 is 14 amino acids long. V lost 4 bases to trimming and J lost 2 bases; unmatched junction nucleotides: 2. CDR1 and CDR2 (germline): SGHDN, FVKESK. This CDR3 is CASSLAGPYNEQFF. CDR3 nucleotides: TGTGCCAGCAGCCTAGCGGGCCCCTACAATGAGCAGTTCTTC.

The gene calls are TRBV7-9 and TRBJ1-4; D is uncertain. Trimming removed 1 base from V and 4 bases from J, with 10 bases in between. CDR1 and CDR2 from the germline V gene are SEHNR and FQNEAQ (reference sequence). The CDR3 spans 15 residues. The CDR3 coding sequence is TGTGCCAGCAGCTTAGGGAGATTGCTTAATGAAAAACTGTTTTTT. The encoded protein is CASSLGRLLNEKLFF.

This sequence joins TRBV11-2 and TRBJ1-3; possible D gene TRBD1, 5 bases. The ends were cut back, 6 bases at V and 3 bases at J, with 15 bases in the middle. This CDR3 contains 15 residues. Germline CDR1 and CDR2: SGHAT and FQNNGV. The CDR3, as DNA: TGTGCCAGCAGGTTGTCAGGGACCTTTGGAAACACCATATATTTT. It codes for CASRLSGTFGNTIYF. The full variable domain, rest sourced from reference TRBV11-2 and TRBJ1-3, is EAGVAQSPRYKIIEKRQSVAFWCNPISGHATLYWYQQILGQGPKLLIQFQNNGVVDDSQLPKDRFSAERLKGVDSTLKIQPAKLEDSAVYLCASRLSGTFGNTIYFGEGSWLTVV.

This chain uses TRBV18 with TRBJ2-5; possible D gene TRBD2, 5 bases. Germline CDR1 is KGHSH and CDR2 is LQKENI. Trimming left V 2 bases short and J 5 bases short, with 12 bases between. This CDR3 has 14 amino acids. The CDR3 region has the DNA TGTGCCAGCTCACCAAACGAGGGCATGGAGACCCAGTACTTC. This translates into CASSPNEGMETQYF.

The chain employs TRBV5-6 and TRBJ2-1, with D perhaps assigned TRBD1 or TRBD2 (6 bases each). CDR3 length equals 14 residues. CDR1 and CDR2 from the germline V gene are SGHDT and YYEEEE. Between the trimmed V and J ends, which lost 9 bases and 6 bases, there was a span of 19 bases. The CDR3 DNA is TGTGCCACCACCGGGGGCGGGGAGGCCAATGAGCAGTTCTTC. This codes for CATTGGGEANEQFF.

This chain uses TRBV28 with TRBJ2-1; the D gene is possibly TRBD2 (5 bases). Trimming pared 6 bases from V and 2 bases from J, leaving 5 bases between. The V gene's germline CDR1 is MDHEN and CDR2 SYDVKM. The CDR3 loop spans 12 amino acids. CDR3 nucleotide sequence: TGTGCCAGCAGGACTACCTACAATGAGCAGTTCTTC. It specifies CASRTTYNEQFF.

The rearrangement uses TRBV20-1 and TRBJ2-7; a possible D gene is TRBD1 (6 bases). Per germline, CDR1 DFQATT and CDR2 SNEGSKA (reference sequence). V dropped 1 base and J dropped 11 bases, with 9 bases sitting between them. This CDR3 has 10 amino acids. The CDR3 DNA reads as TGCAGTGCTAGAGGGGGACAAGAGTACTTC. This encodes CSARGGQEYF.

The V gene is TRBV7-9, the J gene TRBJ2-1; 10 bases line up with TRBD2. V shed 2 bases, J shed 7 bases, and the junction held 5 bases outside the gene matches. The CDR3 spans 15 residues. CDR1 and CDR2 from the germline V gene are SEHNR and FQNEAQ (reference sequence). The CDR3 spells CASSLLAGVVNEQFF. The CDR3 nucleotides read TGTGCCAGCAGCTTACTAGCGGGAGTTGTTAATGAGCAGTTCTTC.

This clone was detected once. CDR3 nucleotides: TGCAGCGTTGCCGGACTAGCGGGAGAGGAGGATGAGCAGTTCTTC. Protein sequence: CSVAGLAGEEDEQFF. The chain joins TRBV29-1 to TRBJ2-1; 13 bases map to TRBD2. Germline V gene lookup returns CDR1 SQVTM and CDR2 ANQGSEA. Trimming at V came to 4 bases and at J to 8 bases, leaving 8 bases not matched to a gene. CDR3 size: 15 residues.

The rearrangement links TRBV7-2 to TRBJ2-3; the D is unclear. Trimming shortened V by 1 base and J by 0 bases, and 8 bases separated the two germline ends. CDR1 is SGHTA, CDR2 FQGNSA, per germline. The CDR3 covers 15 residues. The CDR3 DNA reads TGTGCCAGCAGCTTAGAGTACGAAAGCACAGATACGCAGTATTTT. Residues: CASSLEYESTDTQYF.

V and J are TRBV29-1 and TRBJ2-3, with 7 bases aligning to TRBD1. There are 12 residues in the CDR3. Unmatched junction bases numbered 11, after V lost 7 bases and J lost 10 bases. Germline-derived CDR1 and CDR2 are SQVTM and ANQGSEA. DNA of the CDR3: TGCAGCGGTAGATCAGGGGGAGTAGCGCAGTATTTT. It is translated as CSGRSGGVAQYF.

V usage is TRBV5-1 and J usage is TRBJ1-1; 8 bases are a match to TRBD1. The germline V gene encodes CDR1 SGHRS and CDR2 YFSETQ. With 4 bases clipped from V and 4 bases from J, the junction kept 3 bases outside the gene matches. This CDR3 has 13 residues. The CDR3 bases are TGCGCCAGCAGCCAGGGGGCCGGCACTGAAGCTTTCTTT. Its translation: CASSQGAGTEAFF.

The chain links TRBV6-5 to TRBJ2-7, with 7 bases matching TRBD1. V trimming: 3 bases; J trimming: 0 bases; junction bases outside the gene matches: 5. CDR1 MNHEY and CDR2 SVGAGI come from the germline V gene. CDR3 length: 15 residues. The CDR3 DNA sequence: TGTGCCAGCAGTTATTCGACAGGGATCTCCTACGAGCAGTACTTC. Translation gives CASSYSTGISYEQYF.

In its sample, this clone was seen a few times. The chain uses TRBV5-1 and TRBJ2-7; 9 bases agree with TRBD2. The CDR3 consists of 15 residues. Germline CDR1 and CDR2: SGHRS and YFSETQ. Trimming removed 0 bases from V and 4 bases from J; junction bases left unmatched: 5. CDR3 coding DNA: TGCGCCAGCAGCTTGGGAGCTAGCGGGGCTTACGAGCAGTACTTC. As protein: CASSLGASGAYEQYF.

This clone was observed once. The chain joins TRBV27 to TRBJ1-1; D unclear. Germline lookup yields CDR1 MNHEY and CDR2 SMNVEV (reference sequence). The CDR3 is 15 amino acids. The V gene lost 5 bases and the J gene lost 0 bases, with 13 bases spanning the gap. DNA of the CDR3: TGTGCCAGCAGTCTGTACGGACTCCTGAACACTGAAGCTTTCTTT. It translates to CASSLYGLLNTEAFF.

The chain has TRBV6-6 and TRBJ1-5; 8 bases match TRBD1. With V trimmed by 4 bases and J by 9 bases, 5 bases remained unmatched. The V gene's germline CDR1 is MNHNY and CDR2 SVGAGI (reference sequence). This CDR3 is built from 13 residues. The CDR3: CASSSQGGWPQHF. In DNA form, the CDR3 reads TGTGCCAGCAGTTCACAGGGGGGATGGCCCCAGCATTTT.

This chain connects TRBV7-3 to TRBJ2-2; D may be TRBD1 (5 bases). Germline V lookup: CDR1 SGHTA, CDR2 FQGTGA. The germline V and J ends were trimmed by 3 bases and 0 bases, with 11 bases remaining between them. CDR3 length: 16 residues. The CDR3 DNA reads TGTGCCAGCAGCTTGACACAGGTTGCGAACACCGGGGAGCTGTTTTTT. Translating gives CASSLTQVANTGELFF.

CDR3 DNA sequence: TGCGCCAGCAGCCAAGAGGGCAGCGGGAGAGTGAATGAGCAGTTCTTC. The encoded protein is CASSQEGSGRVNEQFF. The chain uses TRBV4-3 and TRBJ2-1; 8 nucleotides match TRBD2. CDR3 length equals 16 residues. The V segment lost 0 bases and the J segment 7 bases; nucleotides outside the gene matches: 8. Germline V gives CDR1 LGHNA, CDR2 YSLEER.

This clone is a singleton in its sample. The chain links TRBV29-1 to TRBJ2-1; 10 bases match TRBD1. V lost 3 bases, J lost 3 bases, and 2 bases stayed unmatched. Germline loops: CDR1 SQVTM, CDR2 ANQGSEA. The CDR3 is 14 amino acids. The CDR3 region is CSVEWTGGYNEQFF. CDR3 DNA: TGCAGCGTTGAGTGGACAGGGGGCTACAATGAGCAGTTCTTC.

V and J are TRBV10-1 and TRBJ2-2, with D uncertain. Germline CDR1 and CDR2: WNHNN and SYGVQD (reference sequence). There are 13 residues in the CDR3. V was trimmed by 7 bases and J by 5 bases, leaving 11 bases between them. This chain's CDR3 is CASKASLTGELFF. The DNA of the CDR3 is TGCGCCAGCAAAGCCTCTTTAACCGGGGAGCTGTTTTTT.

This clone was seen once. J is TRBJ2-7 and V is TRBV6-5, with 7 positions matching TRBD2. Germline V gene data show CDR1 as MNHEY and CDR2 as SVGAGI. The CDR3 consists of 14 residues. J lost 1 base, V lost 2 bases, and 2 bases had no gene match. In DNA, the CDR3 is TGTGCCAGCAGTTACGGGAGGGCTTCCTACGAGCAGTACTTC. Protein product: CASSYGRASYEQYF.

The J gene is TRBJ2-2, the V gene TRBV7-9; TRBD1 matches 7 bases. CDR1 SEHNR and CDR2 FQNEAQ come from the germline V gene (reference sequence). V shed 7 bases, J shed 11 bases, and the junction held 4 bases outside the gene matches. This CDR3 spans 11 amino acids. The CDR3 coding sequence is TGTGCCAGCACGCGACAGGGCGAGCTGTTTTTT. Amino acid sequence: CASTRQGELFF.